This T cell receptor beta chain was found in a study of T cell repertoires in cytomegalovirus infection. For this clonotype: Its matching antigen is unknown.

From the reads, TCRdb called clonotypes with MiXCR, one entry per CDR3 protein. This table has 110,000 to 150,000 distinct CDR3 sequences, 32% appearing once. The V segment lost 4 bases and the J segment 2 bases; nucleotides outside the gene matches: 3. Germline V CDR1 and CDR2: SGHTA, FQGTGA. The CDR3 length is 14 residues. This clonotype was sampled from a human donor in good health (CMV status not recorded). Some clones in this sample may be carry-over from other donors' samples. The specimen comprised CD8+ T cells from cultured PBMCs, sampled from culture after CMV antigen stimulation. V gene TRBV7-3 combines with J gene TRBJ2-5, with 8 bases lining up with TRBD2. This chain's CDR3 is CASSSGLGQETQYF. The CDR3 region has the DNA TGTGCCAGCAGCTCGGGACTAGGGCAAGAGACCCAGTACTTC.